The entry below gives a single T cell receptor (beta chain) sequence along with its context. The antigen is not known. As every portion of the isolated RNA was reverse transcribed, the sequencing read expressed TCRB transcripts. Repertoires were generated with immunoSEQ multiplex PCR, while TCRdb's copy carries only in-frame clones and drops some. The sample has around 160,000 clones; roughly 63% are singletons. One heparinised blood draw, averaging around 0.12 L, came from each donor. Sorted populations all exceeded 95% purity. The data were taken from a study of beta chain features in type 1 diabetes. Study-level points and caveats: TCRB CDR3s from Type 1 diabetes patients were moderately but significantly shorter in all four CD4+ subsets. When cDNA is sequenced, cells with high TCR expression could be over-represented.

The CDR3 is made up of 13 amino acids. V gave up 0 bases and J gave up 5 bases; unmatched junction bases: 3. Germline assignment: CDR1 GTSNPN and CDR2 SVGIG (reference sequence). The sequencing sample was made of naive CD4+ T cells from blood. This TCR derives from a man younger than 45 with type 1 diabetes. The chain recombines TRBV30 with TRBJ2-5; 7 bases line up with TRBD1. For the CDR3, the DNA is TGTGCCTGGAGTGTAAGGGGGCCCGAGACCCAGTACTTC. This translates into CAWSVRGPETQYF.